This is a list of T cell receptor beta chains from one sample in a study of vaccination effects on CD4 cells after COVID-19. These receptors' antigens are unknown. The table came from immunoSEQ multiplex PCR; TCRdb's copy has only in-frame clones and leaves some out. Here the sample spans approximately 87,000 clones, 70% to 75% being singletons. Sequencing used CD4+ T cells from PBMCs cultured with HCoV-229E spike peptides, obtained before COVID-19 vaccination. These receptors were collected from a human donor who received a COVID-19 vaccine. CDR3s leave out the opening cysteine and the closing phenylalanine or tryptophan. Fields, in order: V gene, CDR3 protein.

TRBV3-1/TRBV3-2 ASSQYRSVSNEQF
TRBV2 ASSEGLRVWGESSEAF
TRBV3-1/TRBV3-2 ASRFSGAGDTQY
TRBV7-8 ASSPGGQLRDGYT
TRBV3-1/TRBV3-2 ASSLDRAAWGSTDTQY
TRBV24-1 ATSDDLTSGLSGANVLT
TRBV19 ASSIIGRGVEANEKLF
TRBV19 ASRNTGGQETQY
TRBV19 ASSVGQKGNTIY
TRBV14 ASSPGLSGGGRNEQF
TRBV15 ATSRDPNTEAF
TRBV28 ASVTGGHNYGYT
TRBV19 ASNRNINSNQPQH
TRBV10-1 ASSESRGLRSYNEQF
TRBV6-2/TRBV6-3 ASSYSIWGSTSPANQPQH
TRBV3-1/TRBV3-2 ASSQDARTPNTGELF
TRBV6-4 ASSELGTANSPLH
TRBV5-1 ASSVSGNYGYT
TRBV7-2 ASSLGSGAPSKETQY
TRBV6-5 ASSYPPRATNEKLF
TRBV19 ASSAGWGSNSPLH
TRBV6-1 ASSEQQGLGGYT
TRBV3-1/TRBV3-2 ASSQSGGNQPQH
TRBV6-4 ASSDHTGLYSNQPQH
TRBV14 ASSLGGVSPLH
TRBV18 ASSPIGRDTQY
TRBV5-1 ASSSGGVNYGYT
TRBV6-1 ASSELGRTGTQNEQF
TRBV7-8 ASSLVASTDTQY
TRBV18 AGGEQGFTYNEQF
TRBV6-2/TRBV6-3 ASSYSRGPQY
TRBV5-6 ASSLGGLAGGLSTDTQY
TRBV18 ASSPFGQRDTEAF
TRBV5-1 ASSSLAGTYNEQF
TRBV3-1/TRBV3-2 ASSQARAGNYNEQF
TRBV19 ATKRERTGEVTRPQH
TRBV5-1 ASSGTVNEKLF
TRBV7-8 ASSLGLGASETQY
TRBV28 ASSDDRGLGYGYT
TRBV5-1 ASSLASRSTQY
TRBV7-3 ASSPNSGGASDTQY
TRBV5-1 ASSLAPAGDTQY
TRBV5-1 ASSVRGPNTGELF
TRBV7-6 ASSAETGGIGGSPLH